This T cell receptor (beta chain) emerged from a study of blood T cell repertoires in COVID-19. CDR3 length: 15 amino acids. Germline CDR1 reads MNHEY; CDR2 reads SVGAGI. Trimming took 8 bases from V and 0 from J, leaving 14 bases between them. The authors' processing: Reference gene primer amplification gave nucleated cell count estimates. Assay used: immunoSEQ multiplex PCR; TCRdb lists only in-frame clones, some missing. That table gives V, J and clone size, and the DNA gave D and trimming. The sample lists fewer than 250,000 clones, about nine tenths occurring once. This sequence joins TRBV6-5 and TRBJ1-3; D might be TRBD1 (5 bases). This sequence originates from an older woman with acute or convalescent COVID-19. The sequenced sample was peripheral blood. Here the CDR3 reads CASAVGQSSGNTIYF. Written as DNA, the CDR3 is TGTGCCAGCGCCGTGGGGCAGAGCTCTGGAAACACCATATATTTT.